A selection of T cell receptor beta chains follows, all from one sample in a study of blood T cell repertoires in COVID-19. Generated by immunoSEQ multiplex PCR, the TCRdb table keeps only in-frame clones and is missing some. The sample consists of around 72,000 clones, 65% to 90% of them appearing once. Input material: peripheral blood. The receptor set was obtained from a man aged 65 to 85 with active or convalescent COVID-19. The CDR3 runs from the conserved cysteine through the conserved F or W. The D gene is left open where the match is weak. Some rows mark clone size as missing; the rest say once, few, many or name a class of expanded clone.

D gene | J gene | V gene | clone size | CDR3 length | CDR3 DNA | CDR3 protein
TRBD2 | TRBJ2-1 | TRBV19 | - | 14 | TGTGCCAGTAGTGTGACTAGCGGGAGGTATGAGCAGTTCTTC | CASSVTSGRYEQFF
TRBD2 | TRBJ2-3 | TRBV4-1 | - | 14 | TGCGCCAGCAGCTGGGGACTAGCGGGAGATACGCAGTATTTT | CASSWGLAGDTQYF
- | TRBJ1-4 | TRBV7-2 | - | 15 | TGTGCCAGCAGCTTATTTACAGGGACTAATGAAAAACTGTTTTTT | CASSLFTGTNEKLFF
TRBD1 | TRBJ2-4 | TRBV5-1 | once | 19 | TGCGCCAGCAGCCCGGCTTTCGAAGGGGGCTTACTAGCCAAAAACATTCAGTACTTC | CASSPAFEGGLLAKNIQYF
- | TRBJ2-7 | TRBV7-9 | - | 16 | TGTGCCAGCAGCCCAGGGGTGTATCGTGGGTCCTACGAGCAGTACTTC | CASSPGVYRGSYEQYF
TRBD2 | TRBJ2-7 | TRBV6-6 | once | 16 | TGTGCCAGCGCGGCGGGACTAGCGGGAGGAGGTCCGCGGCAGTACTTC | CASAAGLAGGGPRQYF
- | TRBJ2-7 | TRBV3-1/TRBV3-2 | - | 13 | TGTGCCAGCAGCCAAGAAACCGGCTACGAGCAGTACTTC | CASSQETGYEQYF
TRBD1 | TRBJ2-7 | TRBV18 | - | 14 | TGTGCCAGCTCGATCCGACAGGGCCACGACGAGCAGTACTTC | CASSIRQGHDEQYF
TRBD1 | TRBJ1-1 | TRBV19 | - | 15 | TGTGCCAGTAGGAGGGCAGGGGGCATTGACACTGAAGCTTTCTTT | CASRRAGGIDTEAFF
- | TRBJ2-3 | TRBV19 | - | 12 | TGTGCCAGTTCTCCGGTCGCAGATACGCAGTATTTT | CASSPVADTQYF
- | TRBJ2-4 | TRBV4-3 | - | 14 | TGCGCCAGCAGCCAAGAGGCAGGGGTAAACATTCAGTACTTC | CASSQEAGVNIQYF
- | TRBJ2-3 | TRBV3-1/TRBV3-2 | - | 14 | TGTGCCAGCAGCCGGGAGCGGGTATCTGGTACGCAGTATTTT | CASSRERVSGTQYF
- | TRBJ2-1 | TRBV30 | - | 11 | TGTGCCTGGAAGGGGTACAATGAGCAGTTCTTC | CAWKGYNEQFF
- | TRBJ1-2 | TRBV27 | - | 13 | TGTGCCAGCAGTTCTGCCGGGGTGCGAGGCTACACCTTC | CASSSAGVRGYTF
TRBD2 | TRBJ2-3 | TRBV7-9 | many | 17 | TGTGCCAGCAGCATGGGACTAGCGGGAGGGGTCACAGATACGCAGTATTTT | CASSMGLAGGVTDTQYF
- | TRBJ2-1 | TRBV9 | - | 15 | TGTGCCAGCAGCCCCCAAGGAGGGACTCACAATGAGCAGTTCTTC | CASSPQGGTHNEQFF
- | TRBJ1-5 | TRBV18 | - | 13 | TGTGCCAGCTCACCAGACATGAATCAGCCCCAGCATTTT | CASSPDMNQPQHF
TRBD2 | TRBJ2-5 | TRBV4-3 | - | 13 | TGCGCCAGCAGCCATGGCGGGAGCGAGACCCAGTACTTC | CASSHGGSETQYF
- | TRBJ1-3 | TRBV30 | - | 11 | TGTGCCTGGAGGGTTACTGGTACCATATATTTT | CAWRVTGTIYF
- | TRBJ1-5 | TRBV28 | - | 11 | TGTGCCAGCAGCACCGGCGGGCCCCAGCATTTT | CASSTGGPQHF
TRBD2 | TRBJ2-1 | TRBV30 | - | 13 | TGTGCCTGGACGGGAGGGCCTTGGGATGAGCAGTTCTTC | CAWTGGPWDEQFF
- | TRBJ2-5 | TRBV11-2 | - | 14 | TGTGCCAGCAGCGCCCGAGGACAACAAGAGACCCAGTACTTC | CASSARGQQETQYF
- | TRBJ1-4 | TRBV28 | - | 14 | TGTGCCAGCAGCCACGGGACAACTAATGAAAAACTGTTTTTT | CASSHGTTNEKLFF
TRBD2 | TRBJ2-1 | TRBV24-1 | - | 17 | TGTGCCACCAGTGATACCCACTCTAGCGGGAGTCCGTATGAGCAGTTCTTC | CATSDTHSSGSPYEQFF
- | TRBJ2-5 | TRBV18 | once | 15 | TGTGCCAGCTCACGAGGGGCGGGACCGCAAGAGACCCAGTACTTC | CASSRGAGPQETQYF
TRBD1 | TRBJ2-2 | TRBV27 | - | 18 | TGTGCCAGCAGAACCGGGACAGGGGCCTTCCAAAACACCGGGGAGCTGTTTTTT | CASRTGTGAFQNTGELFF
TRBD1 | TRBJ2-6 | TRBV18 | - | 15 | TGTGCCAGCTCATCCACAGGGGCTGGGGCCAACGTCCTGACTTTC | CASSSTGAGANVLTF
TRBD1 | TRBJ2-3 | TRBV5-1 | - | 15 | TGCGCCAGCAGCTCCGGGGACAGGGTAGGAGATACGCAGTATTTT | CASSSGDRVGDTQYF
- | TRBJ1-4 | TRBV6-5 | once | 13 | TGTGCCAGCAAAGACAGAGTTAATGAAAAACTGTTTTTT | CASKDRVNEKLFF
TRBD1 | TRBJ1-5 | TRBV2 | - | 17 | TGTGCCAGCAGAGGTACAGGGGGAGGCCTCTACAATCAGCCCCAGCATTTT | CASRGTGGGLYNQPQHF
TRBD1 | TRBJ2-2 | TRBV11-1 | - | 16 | TGTGCCAGCAGCCCTAGACAGGGATGGGGCACCGGGGAGCTGTTTTTT | CASSPRQGWGTGELFF
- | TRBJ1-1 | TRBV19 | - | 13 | TGTGCCAGTAGTATACTGAGCACCTCGGAAGCTTTCTTT | CASSILSTSEAFF
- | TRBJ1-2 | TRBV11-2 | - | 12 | TGTGCCAGCAGCCCAGATAACTATGGCTACACCTTC | CASSPDNYGYTF
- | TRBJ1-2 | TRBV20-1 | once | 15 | TGCAGTGCTAGTCCCCCGGGGGTAACGAACTATGGCTACACCTTC | CSASPPGVTNYGYTF
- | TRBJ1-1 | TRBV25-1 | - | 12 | TGTGCCAGCAGGAGGTTAAACACTGAAGCTTTCTTT | CASRRLNTEAFF
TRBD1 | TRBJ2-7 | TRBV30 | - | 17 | TGTGCCTGGAGTGGCAAGACAGGGTCGATAAGGTCCTACGAGCAGTACTTC | CAWSGKTGSIRSYEQYF
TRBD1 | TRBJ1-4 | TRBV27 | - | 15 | TGTGCCAGCAGTGATCCGACAGGGCCTAATGAAAAACTGTTTTTT | CASSDPTGPNEKLFF
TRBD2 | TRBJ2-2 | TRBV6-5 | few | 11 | TGTGGGGGGGGGAACACCGGGGAGCTGTTTTTT | CGGGNTGELFF
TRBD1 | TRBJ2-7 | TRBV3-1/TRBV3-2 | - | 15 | TGTGCCAGCAGCCGCTCGGACAGGGGGCCCTACGAGCAGTACTTC | CASSRSDRGPYEQYF
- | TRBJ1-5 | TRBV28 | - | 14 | TGTGCCAGCAGTTCGCTCGACGGGGATCAGCCCCAGCATTTT | CASSSLDGDQPQHF
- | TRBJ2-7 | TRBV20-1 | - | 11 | TGCAGTGCTCAGAGTGGGCACGAGCAGTACTTC | CSAQSGHEQYF
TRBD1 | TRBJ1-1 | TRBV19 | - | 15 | TGTGCCAGTAGTGCAGGACAGGGGGGGGACACTGAAGCTTTCTTT | CASSAGQGGDTEAFF
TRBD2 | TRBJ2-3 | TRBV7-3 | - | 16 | TGTGCCAGCAGCTTAGGGCTAGCGGGAGGAGCAGATACGCAGTATTTT | CASSLGLAGGADTQYF
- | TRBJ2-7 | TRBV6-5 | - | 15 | TGTGCCAGCAGTCTCTACGACACCAATCCCTACGAGCAGTACTTC | CASSLYDTNPYEQYF
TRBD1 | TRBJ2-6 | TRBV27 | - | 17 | TGTGCCAGCAGTTTGTGGACAGGCCTGACTGGGGCCAACGTCCTGACTTTC | CASSLWTGLTGANVLTF
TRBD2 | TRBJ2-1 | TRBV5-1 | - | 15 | TGCGCCAGCAGCTCGGGAGGGACCCCCTACAATGAGCAGTTCTTC | CASSSGGTPYNEQFF
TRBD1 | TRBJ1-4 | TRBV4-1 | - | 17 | TGCGCCAGCAGCCAAAAACCGGGGGACAGCCGAGATGAAAAACTGTTTTTT | CASSQKPGDSRDEKLFF
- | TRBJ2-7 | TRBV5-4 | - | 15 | TGTGCCAGCAGCCCGAGACTGGTTAGCTCCTACGAGCAGTACTTC | CASSPRLVSSYEQYF
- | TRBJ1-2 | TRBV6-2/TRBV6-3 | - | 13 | TGTGCCAGCAGTTACTCGAACAGGGATGGAGTTGACTTC | CASSYSNRDGVDF
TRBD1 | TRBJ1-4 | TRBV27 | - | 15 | TGTGCCAGCAGTGGGGACAGGGGTGAAGGTGAAAAACTGTTTTTT | CASSGDRGEGEKLFF
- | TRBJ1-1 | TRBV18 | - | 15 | TGTGCCAGCTCACCCCCTGGTCAGGGAAGGACTGAAGCTTTCTTT | CASSPPGQGRTEAFF
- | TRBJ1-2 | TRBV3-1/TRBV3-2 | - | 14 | TGTGCCAGCAGCCCCACCCGGACAGTGTATGGCTACACCTTC | CASSPTRTVYGYTF
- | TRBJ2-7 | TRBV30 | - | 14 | TGTGCCTGGACCCGAGGCGGATACTCCTACGAGCAGTACTTC | CAWTRGGYSYEQYF
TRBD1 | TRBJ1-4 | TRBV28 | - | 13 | TGTGCCAGCATAGAGCAGGGGGCGGAAAAACTGTTTTTT | CASIEQGAEKLFF